This TCR beta chain was captured in a study of PD-1 blockade in classical Hodgkin lymphoma. Points from the study as a whole: Newly diagnosed and completely responding patients shared comparable baseline diversity.

V lost 5 bases, J lost 8 bases, and 12 bases lay in between. Germline CDR1 and CDR2: MDHEN and SYDVKM. This CDR3 comprises 12 residues. This clone is a singleton in its sample. Its antigen is still unknown. Every patient was affected by relapse after autologous stem cell transplantation, while exposure to brentuximab vedotin was not uniform. Generated by immunoSEQ multiplex PCR, the TCRdb table keeps only in-frame clones and is missing some. Among more than 15,000 clones listed, 86% were seen once. The chain is built from TRBV28 and TRBJ1-1; D perhaps matches TRBD1 (5 bases). This clonotype was obtained from a human donor with classical Hodgkin lymphoma. Sequencing used peripheral blood mononuclear cells (PBMCs), obtained before the second cycle of nivolumab. CDR3 sequence reads: CASSRAWGEAFF. The CDR3 DNA is TGTGCCAGCAGTCGTGCCTGGGGGGAAGCTTTCTTT.